The 8 T cell receptor beta chains presented below share a single source sample, sequenced in a study of T cells in Graves' hyperthyroidism and ophthalmopathy. There were TCR beta CDR3 regions amplified from RNA transcripts. Researchers ran a first-round RT-PCR on the TCR CDR3 using the HTBI primer set. Using its own MiXCR run on the multiplex PCR reads, TCRdb lists one record per CDR3 protein. The sample contains around 580,000 distinct CDR3 sequences, 46% of which appear only once. The specimen was peripheral blood or thyroid tissue (not recorded which). The receptors stem from a woman aged 18-35 years with Graves' hyperthyroidism.

In this sample, this clonotype turned up many times. The chain recombines TRBV7-2 with TRBJ1-2; 7 positions match TRBD1. CDR1 is SGHTA, CDR2 FQGNSA, per germline. CDR3 length: 13 residues. V shed 4 bases and J 4 bases; nucleotides not matched to a gene: 3. This CDR3 reads CASSSTGPYGYTF. In DNA, the CDR3 is TGTGCCAGCAGCTCGACAGGGCCCTATGGCTACACCTTC.

This clonotype was found a few times. V gene TRBV20-1 combines with J gene TRBJ2-3; tentatively, D is TRBD2 (6 bases). The CDR3 runs to 13 residues. Trimming stripped 4 bases from V and 2 bases from J, with 10 bases between. The V gene's germline CDR1 is DFQATT and CDR2 SNEGSKA (reference sequence). DNA of the CDR3: TGCAGTGCTACGGGAGAGCACACAGATACGCAGTATTTT. Protein product: CSATGEHTDTQYF.

The chain combines TRBV2 with TRBJ2-5; D is uncertain. Deletions cut 2 bases from V and 5 bases from J, with 9 bases between. The CDR3 extends over 13 amino acids. Germline loops: CDR1 SNHLY, CDR2 FYNNEI. The CDR3 here is CASSESSLETQYF. In DNA form, the CDR3 reads TGTGCCAGCAGTGAAAGTAGCTTGGAGACCCAGTACTTC.

Worth noting for this clonotype: Relative to the germline gene, one junction end is altered; a read error may explain this. The V and J genes are TRBV10-3 and TRBJ2-6; D might be TRBD1 or TRBD2, each matching 5 bases. The CDR3 is 12 residues long. The V gene's germline CDR1 is ENHRY and CDR2 SYGVKD. In DNA form, the CDR3 reads TGTGCCATCAGTGCGAAAGGGGAGACTTTCGCTTTC. Protein product: CAISAKGETFAF.

This chain connects TRBV7-2 to TRBJ2-6; D gene unclear. V was trimmed by 5 bases and J by 4 bases, leaving 9 bases between them. The CDR3 covers 14 residues. Germline V gene data show CDR1 as SGHTA and CDR2 as FQGNSA. CDR3 nucleotide sequence: TGTGCCAGCAGCAGATACTCCGGGGCCAACGTCCTGACTTTC. Protein product: CASSRYSGANVLTF. Full variable domain (missing parts from reference TRBV7-2 and TRBJ2-6): GAGVSQSPSNKVTEKGKDVELRCDPISGHTALYWYRQSLGQGLEFLIYFQGNSAPDKSGLPSDRFSAERTGGSVSTLTIQRTQQEDSAVYLCASSRYSGANVLTFGAGSRLTVL.

Here the CDR3 reads CASSIGGVSGANVLTF. The CDR3 nucleotides are TGTGCCAGTAGTATAGGTGGCGTATCTGGGGCCAACGTCCTGACTTTC. The V gene is TRBV19, the J gene TRBJ2-6; D uncertain. Germline lookup yields CDR1 LNHDA and CDR2 SQIVND (reference sequence). This CDR3 comprises 16 residues. V shed 1 base and J shed 1 base, with 8 bases lying between them.

This clonotype has at least ten counts. The rearrangement uses TRBV7-7 and TRBJ2-5; no clear D. The CDR3 has 14 amino acids. V was cut by 2 bases and J by 3 bases, with 10 bases left in between. The germline V gene encodes CDR1 SSHAT and CDR2 FNYEAQ (reference sequence). Here the CDR3 reads CASSLLGLEETQYF. CDR3 nucleotide sequence: TGTGCCAGCAGCTTACTGGGTCTGGAAGAGACCCAGTACTTC.

This clonotype has only a few counts. The V gene is TRBV25-1, the J gene TRBJ2-1, with a weak D call TRBD1 (6 bases). Germline assignment: CDR1 MGHDK and CDR2 SYGVNS. The CDR3 is made up of 12 amino acids. V gave up 7 bases and J gave up 6 bases, with 10 bases separating them. This chain's CDR3 is CASIGGLNEQFF. The CDR3 DNA sequence: TGTGCCAGCATTGGGGGCCTCAATGAGCAGTTCTTC.